The sequence of this T cell receptor beta chain was determined in a study of OX40 agonist ivuxolimab in advanced cancers. V trimming: 1 base; J trimming: 8 bases; junction bases outside the gene matches: 18. CDR3 length: 19 residues. Germline values: CDR1 MGHRA, CDR2 YSYEKL. This clone was observed a single time. Assay: immunoSEQ multiplex PCR; the TCRdb copy retains only in-frame clones and omits some. The sample shows about 17,000 clones, about 88% of them seen only once. V gene TRBV4-1 combines with J gene TRBJ2-1, with 9 bases that match TRBD2. This sample comprised CD4+ or CD8+ T cells sorted from blood, obtained in a trial of the OX40 agonist ivuxolimab. This TCR came from an adult with an advanced solid tumor such as melanoma, head and neck, liver or kidney cancer. The DNA for the CDR3 is TGCGCCAGCAGCCAAGTCGTCCCCCTCGGCGGGGGGGCAATCTATGAGCAGTTCTTC. Its protein product is CASSQVVPLGGGAIYEQFF.